This T cell receptor beta chain was sequenced in a study of regulatory T cells in long-lasting Graves disease. Assembly of TCR beta libraries relied on iRepertoire HTBI primers together with Arm-PCR of CDR3 regions. TCRdb re-analysed the multiplex PCR reads in MiXCR, keeping a single row per CDR3 protein. The profile shows 400,000 to 500,000 distinct CDR3 sequences, roughly 15% of them singletons. Time point described: newly diagnosed GD, antithyroid drugs for less than 3 months. The TCR library used RNA extracted from PBMCs. CDR3 length equals 15 residues. The V gene lost 6 bases and the J gene lost 0 bases, with 12 bases spanning the gap. Germline V gene data show CDR1 as MNHEY and CDR2 as SMNVEV (reference sequence). These data were also reused for a study on T cells in Graves' hyperthyroidism and ophthalmopathy. That paper adds: HTBI primers were used for first-round RT-PCR of the TCR CDR3.

The rearrangement links TRBV27 to TRBJ1-3; no definite D call. The source material was peripheral blood mononuclear cells (PBMCs), sampled at new diagnosis, from a patient treated with antithyroid drugs. This TCR was recovered from a woman between 18 and 30 years old with Graves disease. The CDR3 DNA follows: TGTGCCAGCAGCCGAGGACCGGGCTCTGGAAACACCATATATTTT. Translation: CASSRGPGSGNTIYF.